These 4 T cell receptor beta chains originate from one sample sequenced in a study of molecular identifiers for immune sequencing clone quantification. TCRdb passed the PCR reads through MiXCR, listing each CDR3 protein once. The sample has under 650,000 distinct CDR3 sequences, nearly 20% seen once. Sample: naive CD8+ T cells from blood, with Jurkat cell RNA spiked in. The subset is: FACS-sorted CD8+CD4-CCR7+CD45RA+ naive T cells. These receptors all come from a human donor in good health. Some libraries in this study had Jurkat cell RNA spiked in.

Many counts were recorded for this clonotype. The V gene is TRBV13, the J gene TRBJ2-3; the D is unclear. The CDR3 has 13 residues. Deletions cut 3 bases from V and 6 bases from J, with 10 bases between. Germline loops: CDR1 PRHDT, CDR2 FYEKMQ (reference sequence). Here the CDR3 reads CASSLPGFDTQYF. In nucleotides, the CDR3 is TGTGCCAGCAGCTTGCCTGGCTTTGATACGCAGTATTTT.

With respect to this clonotype: The missing conserved phenylalanine or tryptophan at the end of this CDR3 makes a read error likely. This rearrangement joins TRBV4-3 to TRBJ2-7; no clear D gene. The CDR3 spans 16 residues. The germline CDR1 and CDR2 sequences are LGHNA and YSLEER. V lost 0 bases, J lost 7 bases, and 19 bases lay in between. CDR3 region: CASSQDPPSPYREQYL. In nucleotides, the CDR3 is TGCGCCAGCAGCCAAGACCCCCCATCACCGTATAGAGAGCAGTACCTC.

A remark on this clonotype: This may be a read error: a much more frequent sequence differs by one nucleotide. J is TRBJ1-2 and V is TRBV4-1; D remains unclear. Per the germline V gene, CDR1 is MGHRA and CDR2 is YSYEKL. The CDR3 is made up of 15 amino acids. The V end was cut by 3 bases, the J end by 7 bases, with 18 bases between. CDR3 in amino acids: CASSQILYEDAGYTF. Written as DNA, the CDR3 is TGCGCCAGCAGCCAGATACTGTACGAGGATGCTGGCTACACCTTC.

The chain employs TRBV20-1 and TRBJ1-3, with D possibly matching TRBD1 (6 bases). The germline V gene encodes CDR1 DFQATT and CDR2 SNEGSKA (reference sequence). The CDR3 is 16 amino acids. Trimming cost V 1 base and J 3 bases, with 16 bases left between them. The chain's CDR3 is CSARGGGHGIGNTIYF. CDR3 in DNA: TGCAGTGCTAGAGGGGGGGGACACGGAATTGGAAACACCATATATTTT.